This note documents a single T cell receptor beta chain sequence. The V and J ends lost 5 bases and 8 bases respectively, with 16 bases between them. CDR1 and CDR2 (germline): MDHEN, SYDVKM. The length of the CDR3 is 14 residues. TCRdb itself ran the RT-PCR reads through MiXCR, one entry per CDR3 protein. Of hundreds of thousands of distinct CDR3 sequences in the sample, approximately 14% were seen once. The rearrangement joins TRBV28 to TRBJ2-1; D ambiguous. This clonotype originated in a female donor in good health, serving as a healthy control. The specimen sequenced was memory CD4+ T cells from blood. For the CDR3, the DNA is TGTGCCAGCAGTCCCATATCTAGTTTATATGAGCAGTTCTTC. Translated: CASSPISSLYEQFF.